The T cell receptor beta chain under discussion was sequenced for a study of T cell changes during pregnancy in multiple sclerosis. CDR3 size: 17 residues. The J segment lost 4 bases and the V segment lost 4 bases, leaving 15 bases of the junction unmatched. Libraries were prepared by immunoSEQ multiplex PCR; TCRdb keeps only in-frame clonotypes and omits some of them. Altogether 93,000 or so clones are present, less than 95% being singletons, with the ten largest covering 0.9% to 0.95%. Specimen: peripheral blood, collected before pregnancy. The source is a female donor with multiple sclerosis, enrolled in a pregnancy study. This chain connects TRBV23-1 to TRBJ1-2; 7 bases agree with TRBD1. TRBV23-1 is annotated as an ORF whose role is uncertain. Here the CDR3 DNA reads TGCGCCAGCAGTCCCGTCCGGACAGGTTTTCGGTCCTATGGCTACACCTTC. As protein: CASSPVRTGFRSYGYTF.